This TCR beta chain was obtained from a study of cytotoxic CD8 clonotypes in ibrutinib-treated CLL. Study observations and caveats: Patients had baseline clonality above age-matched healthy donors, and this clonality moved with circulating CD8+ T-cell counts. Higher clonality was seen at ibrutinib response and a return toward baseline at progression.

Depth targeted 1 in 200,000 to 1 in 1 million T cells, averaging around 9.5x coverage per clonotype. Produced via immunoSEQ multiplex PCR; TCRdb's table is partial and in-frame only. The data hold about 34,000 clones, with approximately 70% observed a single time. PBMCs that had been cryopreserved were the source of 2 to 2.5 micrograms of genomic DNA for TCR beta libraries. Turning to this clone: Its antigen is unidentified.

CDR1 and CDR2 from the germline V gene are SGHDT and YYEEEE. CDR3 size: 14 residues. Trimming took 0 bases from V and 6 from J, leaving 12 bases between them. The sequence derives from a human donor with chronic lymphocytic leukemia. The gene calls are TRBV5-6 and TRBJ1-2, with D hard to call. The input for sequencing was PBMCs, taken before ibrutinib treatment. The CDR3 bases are TGTGCCAGCAGCTTGGGGATAGGCCCGGATGGCTACACCTTC. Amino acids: CASSLGIGPDGYTF.